Listed below are T cell receptor beta chains from one sample, sequenced in a study of blood T cells in healthy people across ages. Each CDR3 protein is one row after TCRdb ran MiXCR on the 5' RACE reads. The data contain 1.5 million to 2 million distinct CDR3 sequences, approximately 50% of them seen just once; the ten biggest clones take up over 2%. Sequenced: blood. The receptors originated from a woman aged 40 to 55 in good health. Both conserved end residues are trimmed from each CDR3.

TRBV4-1	TRBJ1-2	ASSPPGTGFGYT
TRBV4-3	TRBJ2-3	ASSGRLAGGTDTQY
TRBV29-1	TRBJ2-3	SVSTGGGTDTQY
TRBV2	TRBJ2-7	ASRGREGSYEQY
TRBV5-1	TRBJ2-6	ASSSQWTGVGANVLT
TRBV27	TRBJ1-2	ASRRRDRDFYGYT
TRBV7-2	TRBJ2-5	ASSFLGLQETQY
TRBV28	TRBJ2-3	ASRKTTDTQY
TRBV5-1	TRBJ2-1	ASSLELAGENEQF
TRBV25-1	TRBJ1-6	ASSGAERPLH
TRBV7-2	TRBJ2-3	ASSSRGRGSTDTQY
TRBV29-1	TRBJ2-1	SVAVPGGYEQF
TRBV2	TRBJ2-3	ASSERASGVTDTQY
TRBV4-2	TRBJ2-3	ASRGGAGITDTQY
TRBV7-2	TRBJ2-7	ASSSRRAGGAASSYEQY
TRBV6-1	TRBJ2-4	ASSVGIQY
TRBV7-9	NA	ASSSGRTLKETQY
TRBV3-1	TRBJ2-1	ASSQFTAGDNEQF
TRBV15	TRBJ2-3	ATSSPWTGHGDTRY
TRBV7-3	TRBJ2-3	ASSTNSLMAQY
TRBV20-1	TRBJ2-3	SVPGLGFSTDTQY
TRBV1	TRBJ2-5	TSSQDPGAQY
TRBV27	TRBJ2-3	ASSVTSGGLVTDTQY
TRBV6-2/TRBV6-3	TRBJ1-5	ASRHTQGGNQPQH
TRBV29-1	TRBJ1-2	SVDRDGGYT
TRBV27	TRBJ2-7	ASSLDPSFPSYEQY
TRBV6-2/TRBV6-3	TRBJ2-1	ASSSGPSYDNEQF
TRBV9	TRBJ1-2	ASSPNPGISLYGYT
TRBV6-6	TRBJ1-1	ASSPRGSAEAF
TRBV4-2	TRBJ2-7	ASSQFGTGYYEQY
TRBV5-1	TRBJ2-1	ASTIAGPVNEQF
TRBV7-2	TRBJ2-7	ASSLTSLNYEQY
TRBV5-5	TRBJ2-5	ASSLSLVRGRQETQY
TRBV7-2	TRBJ2-3	ASRQPGLASRDTQY
TRBV9	TRBJ2-7	ASSVGTTTYEQY